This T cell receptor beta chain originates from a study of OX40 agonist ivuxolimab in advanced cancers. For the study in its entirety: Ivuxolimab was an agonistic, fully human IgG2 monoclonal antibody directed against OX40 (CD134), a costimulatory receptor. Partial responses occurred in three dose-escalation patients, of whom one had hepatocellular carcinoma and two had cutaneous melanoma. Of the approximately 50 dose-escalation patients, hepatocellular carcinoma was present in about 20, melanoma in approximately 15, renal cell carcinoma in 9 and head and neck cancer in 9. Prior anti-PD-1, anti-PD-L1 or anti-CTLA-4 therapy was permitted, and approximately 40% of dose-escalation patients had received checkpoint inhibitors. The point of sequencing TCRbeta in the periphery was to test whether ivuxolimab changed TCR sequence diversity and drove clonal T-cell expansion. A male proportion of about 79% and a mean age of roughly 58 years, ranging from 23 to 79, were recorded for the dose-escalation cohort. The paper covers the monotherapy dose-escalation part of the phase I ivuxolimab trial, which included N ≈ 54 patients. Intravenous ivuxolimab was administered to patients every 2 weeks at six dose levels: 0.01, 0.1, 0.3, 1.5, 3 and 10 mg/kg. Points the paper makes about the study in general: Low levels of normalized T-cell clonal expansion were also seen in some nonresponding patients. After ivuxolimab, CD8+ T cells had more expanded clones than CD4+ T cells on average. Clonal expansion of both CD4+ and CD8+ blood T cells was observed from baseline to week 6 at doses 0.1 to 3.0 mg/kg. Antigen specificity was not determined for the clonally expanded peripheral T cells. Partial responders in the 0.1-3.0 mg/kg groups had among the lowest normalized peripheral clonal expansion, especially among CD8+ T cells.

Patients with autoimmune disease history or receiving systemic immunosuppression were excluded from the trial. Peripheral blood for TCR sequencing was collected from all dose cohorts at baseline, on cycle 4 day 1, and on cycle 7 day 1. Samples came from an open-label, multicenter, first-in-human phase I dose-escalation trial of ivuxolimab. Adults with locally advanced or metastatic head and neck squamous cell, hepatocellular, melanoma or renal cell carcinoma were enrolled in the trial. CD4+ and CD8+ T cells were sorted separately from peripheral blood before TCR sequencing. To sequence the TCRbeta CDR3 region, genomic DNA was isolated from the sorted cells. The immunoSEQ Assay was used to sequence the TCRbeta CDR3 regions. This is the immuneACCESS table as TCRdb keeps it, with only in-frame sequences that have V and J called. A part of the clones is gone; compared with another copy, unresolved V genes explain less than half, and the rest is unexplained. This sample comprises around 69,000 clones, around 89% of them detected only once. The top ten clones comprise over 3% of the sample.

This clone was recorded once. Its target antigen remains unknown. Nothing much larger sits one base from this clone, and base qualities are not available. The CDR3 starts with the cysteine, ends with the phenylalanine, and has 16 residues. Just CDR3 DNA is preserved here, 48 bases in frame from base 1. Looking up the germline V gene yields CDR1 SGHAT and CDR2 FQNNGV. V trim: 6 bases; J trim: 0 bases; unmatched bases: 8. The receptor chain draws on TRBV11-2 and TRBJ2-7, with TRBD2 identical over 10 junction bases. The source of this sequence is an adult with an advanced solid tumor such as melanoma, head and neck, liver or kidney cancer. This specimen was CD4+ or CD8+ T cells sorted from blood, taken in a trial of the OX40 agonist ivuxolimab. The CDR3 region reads CASSRRTSGNSYEQYF. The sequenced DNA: TGTGCCAGCAGTCGACGGACTAGCGGCAACTCCTACGAGCAGTACTTC.